What follows are 4 T cell receptor beta chains derived from one specimen sequenced in a study of T cells in Graves' hyperthyroidism and ophthalmopathy. TCR beta CDR3 regions were amplified from RNA. A first-round RT-PCR of the TCR CDR3 used the HTBI primer set. From the multiplex PCR reads, TCRdb called clonotypes with MiXCR, one entry per CDR3 protein. Of a few hundred thousand distinct CDR3 sequences listed, around 14% are singletons. The sequencing input was blood. These receptors originate from a woman aged 30 to 39 with Graves' hyperthyroidism.

This clonotype was counted only a few times. V is TRBV20-1 and J is TRBJ2-2; TRBD1 aligns across 8 bases. This CDR3 contains 16 residues. V lost 5 bases, J lost 1 base, and 9 bases stayed unmatched. Germline CDR1 reads DFQATT; CDR2 reads SNEGSKA (reference sequence). The CDR3 region has the DNA TGCAGTGCTTCAGGTCCCACAGGGGGGAACACCGGGGAGCTGTTTTTT. This gives the protein CSASGPTGGNTGELFF.

This clonotype was seen more than once but under ten times. The V and J genes are TRBV15 and TRBJ2-7; 9 bases map to TRBD2. Germline V gives CDR1 LNHNV, CDR2 YYDKDF (reference sequence). The CDR3 sequence is 15 residues long. V lost 0 bases to trimming and J lost 2 bases; unmatched junction nucleotides: 2. The CDR3 loop reads CATSREGGRAYEQYF. As DNA, the CDR3 is TGTGCCACCAGCAGAGAGGGCGGGAGGGCCTACGAGCAGTACTTC.

This clonotype was recorded many times. J is TRBJ2-5 and V is TRBV12-3 or TRBV12-4; TRBD2 might be the D (5 bases). This CDR3 is built from 13 residues. V was shortened by 4 bases and J by 5 bases, with 11 bases between the two germline ends. The CDR3 region is CASSWEQRETQYF. CDR3 nucleotides: TGTGCCAGCAGTTGGGAGCAGAGGGAGACCCAGTACTTC.

This clonotype was seen at least ten times. This chain links TRBV3-1 with TRBJ2-1; perhaps TRBD2 as D (5 bases). The V end was cut by 1 base, the J end by 6 bases, with 10 bases between. The CDR3 runs 14 residues. The germline V gene encodes CDR1 LGHDT and CDR2 YNNKEL (reference sequence). The CDR3 spells CASSQVIRGNEQFF. DNA for the CDR3: TGTGCCAGCAGCCAAGTCATCCGGGGCAATGAGCAGTTCTTC.